This TCR beta chain was profiled in a study of blood T cell repertoires in COVID-19. On the study more broadly: T cells, B-cell-depleted T cells, or PBMCs supplied cDNA or gDNA.

TCRdb's copy holds only in-frame clones and misses some; the assay was immunoSEQ multiplex PCR. This sample carries about 370,000 clones, over 75% of them seen once, and the ten largest clones take roughly 1%. The CDR3 loop spans 15 amino acids. Germline V lookup: CDR1 SGHVS, CDR2 FNYEAQ. V gave up 4 bases and J gave up 1 base; unmatched junction bases: 6. Participants spanned ages about 18 to 95 years and resided in some 22 US areas. Cohort placement rested on clinical history that participants reported themselves. Two negative PCRs, clearance, or symptom resolution had been documented for recovered Cohort 3 donors.

The sequenced material came from PBMCs or T cells enriched from blood (not recorded which). V and J are TRBV7-6 and TRBJ2-7, with 8 bases that match TRBD1. The clonotype comes from a man aged 18 to 30 who had recovered from COVID-19. CDR3 sequence: CASSSPDRGSYEQYF. The CDR3 DNA reads TGTGCCAGCAGCTCCCCCGACAGGGGATCCTACGAGCAGTACTTC.